Shown below are 6 T cell receptor beta chains from a single sample sequenced in a study of identical twins. TCRdb re-derived calls from the 5' RACE reads in MiXCR, one entry per CDR3 protein. Of approximately 890,000 distinct CDR3 sequences in the sample, about 12% were seen once. These data were also filed under a second study, of yellow fever vaccine responses in identical twins.

The sample comprised PBMCs. The receptors originated from a woman aged 18-35 years in good health.

The chain combines TRBV5-1 with TRBJ2-3; TRBD2 matches at 10 bases. V was pared by 0 bases and J by 4 bases, with 5 bases of the junction left unmatched. Germline V gives CDR1 SGHRS, CDR2 YFSETQ. The CDR3 runs to 16 residues. The CDR3 sequence: CASSLVLAGDSDTQYF. CDR3 bases: TGCGCCAGCAGCTTGGTTCTAGCGGGAGATTCAGATACGCAGTATTTT.

The sample holds a few counts of this clonotype. The gene calls are TRBV28 and TRBJ2-6; D is ambiguous. The CDR3 covers 14 residues. Trimming left V 8 bases short and J 0 bases short, with 8 bases between. Germline CDR1 and CDR2: MDHEN and SYDVKM. The CDR3 DNA is TGTGCCAGCTCTAGACACTCTGGGGCCAACGTCCTGACTTTC. Amino acid sequence: CASSRHSGANVLTF.

Ten or more counts support this clonotype. This chain connects TRBV28 to TRBJ2-2; 7 bases agree with TRBD2. V shed 6 bases and J 0 bases; nucleotides not matched to a gene: 7. CDR1 is MDHEN and CDR2 is SYDVKM in the germline V gene. This CDR3 has 16 residues. As DNA, the CDR3 is TGTGCCAGCAGCCCTACTAGCGCGTCGAACACCGGGGAGCTGTTTTTT. Translating gives CASSPTSASNTGELFF.

The chain couples TRBV7-2 to TRBJ2-2; D may be TRBD1 (7 bases). Trimming removed 5 bases at V and 6 bases at J, with 19 bases between. CDR1 and CDR2 from the germline V gene are SGHTA and FQGNSA. CDR3 length: 16 amino acids. The CDR3 loop is CASSPQQAGGPGELFF. Written as DNA, the CDR3 is TGTGCCAGCAGCCCACAGCAGGCAGGGGGGCCCGGGGAGCTGTTTTTT.

This clonotype was observed a few times. The chain combines TRBV19 with TRBJ2-3, with D possibly being TRBD2 (6 bases). The CDR3 is 14 amino acids. V dropped 3 bases and J dropped 0 bases, with 7 bases sitting between them. Germline V gives CDR1 LNHDA, CDR2 SQIVND (reference sequence). The CDR3 nucleotides read TGTGCCAGTAGTATGAGCGGGAGCACAGATACGCAGTATTTT. It yields the protein CASSMSGSTDTQYF.

This clonotype was seen repeatedly, ten times or more. The chain has TRBV11-2 and TRBJ2-2; D might be TRBD1 (6 bases). Germline loops: CDR1 SGHAT, CDR2 FQNNGV. The CDR3 is 16 amino acids. V gave up 3 bases and J gave up 0 bases, with 11 bases separating them. The CDR3 DNA sequence: TGTGCCAGCAGCTTCACAGGGACAACGAACACCGGGGAGCTGTTTTTT. It translates to CASSFTGTTNTGELFF. The entire variable domain, with the rest obtained from reference TRBV11-2 and TRBJ2-2, is as follows: EAGVAQSPRYKIIEKRQSVAFWCNPISGHATLYWYQQILGQGPKLLIQFQNNGVVDDSQLPKDRFSAERLKGVDSTLKIQPAKLEDSAVYLCASSFTGTTNTGELFFGEGSRLTVL.